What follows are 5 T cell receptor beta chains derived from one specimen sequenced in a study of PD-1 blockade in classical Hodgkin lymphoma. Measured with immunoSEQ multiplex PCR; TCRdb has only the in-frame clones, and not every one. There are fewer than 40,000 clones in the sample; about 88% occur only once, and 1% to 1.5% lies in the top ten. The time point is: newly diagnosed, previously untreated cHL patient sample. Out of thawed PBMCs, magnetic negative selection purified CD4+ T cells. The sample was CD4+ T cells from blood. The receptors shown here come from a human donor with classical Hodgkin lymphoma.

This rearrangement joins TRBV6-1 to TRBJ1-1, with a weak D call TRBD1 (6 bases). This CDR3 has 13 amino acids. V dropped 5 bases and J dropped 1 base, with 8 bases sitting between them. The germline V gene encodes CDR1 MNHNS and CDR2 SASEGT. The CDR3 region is CASSWGQNTEAFF. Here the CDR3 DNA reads TGTGCCAGCAGTTGGGGACAGAACACTGAAGCTTTCTTT.

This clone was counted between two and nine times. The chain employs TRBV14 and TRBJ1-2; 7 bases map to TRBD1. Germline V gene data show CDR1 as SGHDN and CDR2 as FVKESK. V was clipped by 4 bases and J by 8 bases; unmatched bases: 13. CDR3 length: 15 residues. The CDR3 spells CASSLQQGRRSGYTF. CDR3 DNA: TGTGCCAGCAGCCTACAACAGGGGAGGCGGAGCGGCTACACCTTC.

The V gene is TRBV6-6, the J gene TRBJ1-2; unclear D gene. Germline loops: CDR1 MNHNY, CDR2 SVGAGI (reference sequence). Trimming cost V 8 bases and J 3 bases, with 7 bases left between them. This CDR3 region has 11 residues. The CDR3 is CASWKDYGYTF. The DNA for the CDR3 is TGTGCCAGCTGGAAAGACTATGGCTACACCTTC.

DNA of the CDR3: TGCGCCAGCAGCCCCGTGGCCCCTTCCTACGAGCAGTACTTC. Its protein product is CASSPVAPSYEQYF. The J gene is TRBJ2-7, the V gene TRBV5-1, with no clear D. Germline CDR1 and CDR2: SGHRS and YFSETQ. The V and J ends lost 4 bases and 1 base respectively, with 12 bases between them. CDR3 length: 14 residues.

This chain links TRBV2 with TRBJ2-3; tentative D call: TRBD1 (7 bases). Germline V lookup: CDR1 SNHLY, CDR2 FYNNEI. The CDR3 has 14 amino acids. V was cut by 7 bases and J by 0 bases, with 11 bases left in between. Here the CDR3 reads CASNRGLSTDTQYF. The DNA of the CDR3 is TGTGCCAGCAACAGGGGACTCAGCACAGATACGCAGTATTTT.